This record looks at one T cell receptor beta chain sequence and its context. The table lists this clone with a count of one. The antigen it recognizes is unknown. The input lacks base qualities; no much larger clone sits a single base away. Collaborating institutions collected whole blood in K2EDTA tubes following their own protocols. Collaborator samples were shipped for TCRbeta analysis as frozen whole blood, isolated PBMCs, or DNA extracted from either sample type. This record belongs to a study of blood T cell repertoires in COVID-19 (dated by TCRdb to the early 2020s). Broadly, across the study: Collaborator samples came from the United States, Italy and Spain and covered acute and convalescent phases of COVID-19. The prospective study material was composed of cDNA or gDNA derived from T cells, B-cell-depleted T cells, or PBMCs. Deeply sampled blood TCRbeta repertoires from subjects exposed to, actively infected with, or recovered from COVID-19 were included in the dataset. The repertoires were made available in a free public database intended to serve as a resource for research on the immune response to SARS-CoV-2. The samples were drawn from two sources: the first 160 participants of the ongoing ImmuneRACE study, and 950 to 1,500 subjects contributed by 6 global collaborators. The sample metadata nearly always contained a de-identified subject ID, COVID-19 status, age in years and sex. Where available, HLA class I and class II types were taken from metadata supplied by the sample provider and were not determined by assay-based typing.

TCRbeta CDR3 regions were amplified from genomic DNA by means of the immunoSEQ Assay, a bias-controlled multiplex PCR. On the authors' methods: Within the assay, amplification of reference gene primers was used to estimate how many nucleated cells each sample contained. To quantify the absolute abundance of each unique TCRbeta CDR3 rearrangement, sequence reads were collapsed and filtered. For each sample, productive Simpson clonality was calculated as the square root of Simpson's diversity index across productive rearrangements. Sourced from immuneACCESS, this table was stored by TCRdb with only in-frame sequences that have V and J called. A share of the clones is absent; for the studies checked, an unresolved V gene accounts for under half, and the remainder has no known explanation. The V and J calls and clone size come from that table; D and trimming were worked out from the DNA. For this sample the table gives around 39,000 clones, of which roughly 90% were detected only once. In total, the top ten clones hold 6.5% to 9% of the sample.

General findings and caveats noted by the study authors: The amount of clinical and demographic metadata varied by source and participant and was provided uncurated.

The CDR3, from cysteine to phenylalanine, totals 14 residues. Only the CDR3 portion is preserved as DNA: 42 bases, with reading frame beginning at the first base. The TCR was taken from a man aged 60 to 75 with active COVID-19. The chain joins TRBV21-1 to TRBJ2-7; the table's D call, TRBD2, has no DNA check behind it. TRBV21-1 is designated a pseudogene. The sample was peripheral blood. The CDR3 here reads CASSKVPVALEQYF. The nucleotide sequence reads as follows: TGTGCCAGCAGCAAAGTGCCGGTTGCCCTTGAGCAGTACTTC.